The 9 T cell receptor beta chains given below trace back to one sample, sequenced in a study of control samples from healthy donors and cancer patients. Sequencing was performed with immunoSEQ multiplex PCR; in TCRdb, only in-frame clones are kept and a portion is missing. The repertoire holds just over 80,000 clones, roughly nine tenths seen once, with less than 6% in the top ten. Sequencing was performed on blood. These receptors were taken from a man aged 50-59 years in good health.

CDR3 sequence reads: CASSQFVTDTQYF. The CDR3, as DNA: TGTGCCAGCAGCCAATTCGTTACAGATACGCAGTATTTT. This chain connects TRBV3-1 (or the pseudogene TRBV3-2) to TRBJ2-3; D unclear. The CDR3 loop spans 13 amino acids. V was cut by 2 bases and J by 3 bases, with 6 bases left in between. The germline CDR1 and CDR2 sequences are LGHDT and YNNKEL (reference sequence).

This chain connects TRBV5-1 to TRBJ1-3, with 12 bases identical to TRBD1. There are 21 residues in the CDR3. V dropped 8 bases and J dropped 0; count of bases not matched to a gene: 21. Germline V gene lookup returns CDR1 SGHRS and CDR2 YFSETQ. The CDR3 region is CARGTLSPGTGGFLSGNTIYF. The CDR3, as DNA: TGCGCCAGGGGCACCCTGTCCCCCGGGACAGGGGGCTTCCTCTCTGGAAACACCATATATTTT. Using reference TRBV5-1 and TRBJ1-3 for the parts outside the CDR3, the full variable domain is KAGVTQTPRYLIKTRGQQVTLSCSPISGHRSVSWYQQTPGQGLQFLFEYFSETQRNKGNFPGRFSGRQFSNSRSEMNVSTLELGDSALYLCARGTLSPGTGGFLSGNTIYFGEGSWLTVV.

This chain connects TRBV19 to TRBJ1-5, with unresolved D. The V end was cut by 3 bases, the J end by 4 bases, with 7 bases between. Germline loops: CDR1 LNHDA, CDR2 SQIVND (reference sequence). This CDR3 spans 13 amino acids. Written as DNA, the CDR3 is TGTGCCAGTAGTATGTCGGAAAATCAGCCCCAGCATTTT. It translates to CASSMSENQPQHF.

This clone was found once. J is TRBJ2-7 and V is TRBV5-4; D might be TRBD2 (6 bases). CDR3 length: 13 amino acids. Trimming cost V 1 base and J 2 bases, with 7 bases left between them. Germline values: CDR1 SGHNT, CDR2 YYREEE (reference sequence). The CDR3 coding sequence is TGTGCCAGCAGCTTGTGGGGGGCCTACGAGCAGTACTTC. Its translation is CASSLWGAYEQYF.

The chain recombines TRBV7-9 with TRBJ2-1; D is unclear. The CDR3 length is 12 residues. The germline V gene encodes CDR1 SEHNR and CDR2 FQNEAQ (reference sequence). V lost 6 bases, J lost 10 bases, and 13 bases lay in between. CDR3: CASSLEGSEQFF. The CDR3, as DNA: TGTGCCAGCAGTTTGGAAGGGTCCGAGCAGTTCTTC. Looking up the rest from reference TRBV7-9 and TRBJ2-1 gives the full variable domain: DTGVSQNPRHKITKRGQNVTFRCDPISEHNRLYWYRQTLGQGPEFLTYFQNEAQLEKSRLLSDRFSAERPKGSFSTLEIQRTEQGDSAMYLCASSLEGSEQFFGPGTRLTVL.

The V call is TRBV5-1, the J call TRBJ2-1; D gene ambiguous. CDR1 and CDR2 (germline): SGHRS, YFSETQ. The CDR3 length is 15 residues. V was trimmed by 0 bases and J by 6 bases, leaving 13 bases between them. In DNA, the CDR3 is TGCGCCAGCAGCTTGGAGGCCACTTTGACCAATGAGCAGTTCTTC. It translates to CASSLEATLTNEQFF.

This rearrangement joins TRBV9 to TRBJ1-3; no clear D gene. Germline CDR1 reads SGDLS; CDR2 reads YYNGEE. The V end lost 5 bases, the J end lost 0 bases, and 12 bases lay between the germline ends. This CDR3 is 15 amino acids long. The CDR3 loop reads CASSPGPFSGNTIYF. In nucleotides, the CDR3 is TGTGCCAGCAGTCCTGGACCCTTCTCTGGAAACACCATATATTTT.

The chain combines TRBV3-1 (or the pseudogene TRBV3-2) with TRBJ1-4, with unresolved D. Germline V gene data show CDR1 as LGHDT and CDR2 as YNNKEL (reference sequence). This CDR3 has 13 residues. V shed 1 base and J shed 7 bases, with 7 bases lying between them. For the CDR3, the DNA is TGTGCCAGCAGCCAAGTCGCGGGTGAAAAACTGTTTTTT. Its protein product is CASSQVAGEKLFF.

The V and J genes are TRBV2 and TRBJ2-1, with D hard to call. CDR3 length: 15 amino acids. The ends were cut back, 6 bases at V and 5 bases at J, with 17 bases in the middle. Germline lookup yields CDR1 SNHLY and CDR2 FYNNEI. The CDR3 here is CASRRTWQSNNEQFF. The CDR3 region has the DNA TGTGCCAGCAGAAGAACGTGGCAGTCCAACAATGAGCAGTTCTTC. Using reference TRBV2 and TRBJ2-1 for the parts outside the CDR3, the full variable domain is EPEVTQTPSHQVTQMGQEVILRCVPISNHLYFYWYRQILGQKVEFLVSFYNNEISEKSEIFDDQFSVERPDGSNFTLKIRSTKLEDSAMYFCASRRTWQSNNEQFFGPGTRLTVL.